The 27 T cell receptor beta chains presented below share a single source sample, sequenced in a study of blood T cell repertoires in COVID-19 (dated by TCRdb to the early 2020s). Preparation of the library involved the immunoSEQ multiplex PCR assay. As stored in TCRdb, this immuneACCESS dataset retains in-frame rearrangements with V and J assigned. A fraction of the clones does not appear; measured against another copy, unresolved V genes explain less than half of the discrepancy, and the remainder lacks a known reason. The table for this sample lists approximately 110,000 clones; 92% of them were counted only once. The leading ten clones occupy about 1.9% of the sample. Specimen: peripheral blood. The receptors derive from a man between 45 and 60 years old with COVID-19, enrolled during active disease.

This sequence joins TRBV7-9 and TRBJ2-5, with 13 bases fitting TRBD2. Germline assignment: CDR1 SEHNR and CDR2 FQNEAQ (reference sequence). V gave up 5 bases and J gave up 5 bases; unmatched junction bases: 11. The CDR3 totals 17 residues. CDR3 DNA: TGTGCCAGCAGCCCTCCACTAGCGGGAGGGCCGCAGGAGACCCAGTACTTC. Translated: CASSPPLAGGPQETQYF. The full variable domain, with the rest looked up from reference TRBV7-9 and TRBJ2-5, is DTGVSQNPRHKITKRGQNVTFRCDPISEHNRLYWYRQTLGQGPEFLTYFQNEAQLEKSRLLSDRFSAERPKGSFSTLEIQRTEQGDSAMYLCASSPPLAGGPQETQYFGPGTRLLVL.

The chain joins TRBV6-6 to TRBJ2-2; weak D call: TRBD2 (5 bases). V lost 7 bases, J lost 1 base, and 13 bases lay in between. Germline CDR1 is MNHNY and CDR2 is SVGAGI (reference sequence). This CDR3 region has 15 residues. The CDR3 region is CASTLRGLNTGELFF. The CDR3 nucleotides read TGTGCCAGCACCCTCAGAGGGCTGAACACCGGGGAGCTGTTTTTT.

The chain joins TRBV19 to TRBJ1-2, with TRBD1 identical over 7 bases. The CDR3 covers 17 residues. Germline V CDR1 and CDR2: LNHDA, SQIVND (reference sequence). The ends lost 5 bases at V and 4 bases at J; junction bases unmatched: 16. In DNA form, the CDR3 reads TGTGCCAGTAGTCCGCCGGGACAGAATCTACGCGCCTATGGCTACACCTTC. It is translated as CASSPPGQNLRAYGYTF.

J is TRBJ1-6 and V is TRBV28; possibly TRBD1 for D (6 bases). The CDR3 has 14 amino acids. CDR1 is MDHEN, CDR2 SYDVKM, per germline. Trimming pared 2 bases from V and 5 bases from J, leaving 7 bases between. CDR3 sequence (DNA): TGTGCCAGCAGTTTAGGGGGCAATAATTCACCCCTCCACTTT. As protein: CASSLGGNNSPLHF.

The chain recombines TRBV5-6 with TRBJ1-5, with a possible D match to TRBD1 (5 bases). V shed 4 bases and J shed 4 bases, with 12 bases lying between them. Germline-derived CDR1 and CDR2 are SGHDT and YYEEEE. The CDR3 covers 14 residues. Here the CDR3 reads CASSPPGLNQPQHF. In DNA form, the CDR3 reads TGTGCCAGCAGCCCTCCGGGACTTAATCAGCCCCAGCATTTT.

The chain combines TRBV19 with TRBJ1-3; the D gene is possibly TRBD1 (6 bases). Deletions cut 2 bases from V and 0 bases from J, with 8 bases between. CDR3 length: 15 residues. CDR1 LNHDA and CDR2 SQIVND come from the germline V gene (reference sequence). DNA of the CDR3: TGTGCCAGTAGTATATGGACAGCCTCTGGAAACACCATATATTTT. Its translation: CASSIWTASGNTIYF.

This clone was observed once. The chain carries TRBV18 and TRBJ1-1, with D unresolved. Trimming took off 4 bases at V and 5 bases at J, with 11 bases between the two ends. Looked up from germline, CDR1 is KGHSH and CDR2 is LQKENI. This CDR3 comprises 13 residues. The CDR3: CASSLSGWTEAFF. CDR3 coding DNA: TGTGCCAGCTCACTTTCAGGTTGGACTGAAGCTTTCTTT.

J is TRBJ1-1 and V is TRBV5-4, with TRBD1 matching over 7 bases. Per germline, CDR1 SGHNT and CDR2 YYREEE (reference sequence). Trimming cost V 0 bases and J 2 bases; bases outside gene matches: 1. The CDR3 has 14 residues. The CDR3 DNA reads TGTGCCAGCAGCTTGGACAGGGGAAACACTGAAGCTTTCTTT. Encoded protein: CASSLDRGNTEAFF.

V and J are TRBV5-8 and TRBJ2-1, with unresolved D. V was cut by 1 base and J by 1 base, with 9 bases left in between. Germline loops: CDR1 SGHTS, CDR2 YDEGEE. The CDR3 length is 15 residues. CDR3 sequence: CASSLYTKSYNEQFF. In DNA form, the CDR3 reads TGTGCCAGCAGCTTGTACACGAAATCCTACAATGAGCAGTTCTTC.

The CDR3 is CASSVGQGPYEQYF. CDR3 in DNA: TGCGCCAGCAGCGTGGGACAGGGCCCCTACGAGCAGTACTTC. V usage is TRBV5-1 and J usage is TRBJ2-7, with 9 positions matching TRBD1. CDR3 size: 14 residues. V lost 4 bases, J lost 2 bases, and 4 bases stayed unmatched. Germline CDR1 is SGHRS and CDR2 is YFSETQ. Drawing the rest from reference TRBV5-1 and TRBJ2-7, the complete variable domain is KAGVTQTPRYLIKTRGQQVTLSCSPISGHRSVSWYQQTPGQGLQFLFEYFSETQRNKGNFPGRFSGRQFSNSRSEMNVSTLELGDSALYLCASSVGQGPYEQYFGPGTRLTVT.

The CDR3: CASSPGTGRGYTF. CDR3 nucleotides: TGTGCCAGCAGTCCCGGGACAGGGAGAGGCTACACCTTC. The V call is TRBV28, the J call TRBJ1-2; 9 bases fit TRBD1. The CDR3 spans 13 residues. Germline V gives CDR1 MDHEN, CDR2 SYDVKM. The trim removed 5 bases at V and 8 bases at J, leaving 6 bases unmatched.

The chain's CDR3 is CASSLALANTILGQFF. The CDR3, as DNA: TGTGCCAGCAGTTTGGCATTAGCGAACACCATATTAGGGCAGTTCTTC. The J gene is TRBJ2-1, the V gene TRBV7-9; tentative D call: TRBD2 (5 bases). The CDR3 consists of 16 residues. Trimming left V 6 bases short and J 12 bases short, with 27 bases between. Germline assignment: CDR1 SEHNR and CDR2 FQNEAQ (reference sequence).

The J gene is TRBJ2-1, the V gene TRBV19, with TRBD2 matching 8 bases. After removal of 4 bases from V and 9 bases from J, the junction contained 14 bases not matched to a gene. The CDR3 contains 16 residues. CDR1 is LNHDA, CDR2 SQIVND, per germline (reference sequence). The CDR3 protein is CASSRQELAVTAEQFF. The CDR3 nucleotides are TGTGCCAGTAGTAGACAGGAACTAGCGGTCACAGCTGAGCAGTTCTTC.

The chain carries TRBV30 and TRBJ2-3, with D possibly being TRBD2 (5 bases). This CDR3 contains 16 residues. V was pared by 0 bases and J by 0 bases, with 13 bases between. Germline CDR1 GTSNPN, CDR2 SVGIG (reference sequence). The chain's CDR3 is CAWSVRTHSSTDTQYF. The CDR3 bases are TGTGCCTGGAGTGTACGGACTCACTCTAGCACAGATACGCAGTATTTT.

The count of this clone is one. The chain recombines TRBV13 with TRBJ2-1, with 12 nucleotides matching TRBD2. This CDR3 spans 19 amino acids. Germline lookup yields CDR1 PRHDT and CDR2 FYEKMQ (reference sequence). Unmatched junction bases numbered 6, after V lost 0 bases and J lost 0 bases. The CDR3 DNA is TGTGCCAGCAGCTTAGGCATCGGACTAGCGGGAATCTCCTACAATGAGCAGTTCTTC. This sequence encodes CASSLGIGLAGISYNEQFF.

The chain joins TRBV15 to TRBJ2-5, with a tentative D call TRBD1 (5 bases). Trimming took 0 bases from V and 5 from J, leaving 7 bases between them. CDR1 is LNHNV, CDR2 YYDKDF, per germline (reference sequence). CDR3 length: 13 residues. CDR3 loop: CATSREHRETQYF. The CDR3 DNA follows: TGTGCCACCAGCAGAGAACACAGGGAGACCCAGTACTTC.

This CDR3 reads CASSIRDYSDTQYF. The CDR3 DNA is TGTGCCAGCAGTATCCGGGACTATTCAGATACGCAGTATTTT. The rearrangement uses TRBV6-5 and TRBJ2-3; TRBD2 matches 7 bases. The CDR3 extends over 14 amino acids. V dropped 5 bases and J dropped 4; count of bases not matched to a gene: 6. Germline V gene data show CDR1 as MNHEY and CDR2 as SVGAGI.

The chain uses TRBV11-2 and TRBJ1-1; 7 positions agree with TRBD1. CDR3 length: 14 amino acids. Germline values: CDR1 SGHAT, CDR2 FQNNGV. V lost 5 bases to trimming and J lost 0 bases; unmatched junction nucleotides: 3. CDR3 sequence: CASSRDRVNTEAFF. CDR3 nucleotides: TGTGCCAGCAGCCGAGACAGGGTGAACACTGAAGCTTTCTTT.

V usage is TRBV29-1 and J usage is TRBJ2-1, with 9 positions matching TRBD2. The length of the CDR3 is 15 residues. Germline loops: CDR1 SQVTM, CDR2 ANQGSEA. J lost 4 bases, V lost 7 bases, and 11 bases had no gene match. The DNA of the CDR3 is TGCAGCGCCCTGACTAGCGGCGATTTTTACAATGAGCAGTTCTTC. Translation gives CSALTSGDFYNEQFF.

The DNA for the CDR3 is TGTGCCAGCAGCGGGACTAGCGAGAACACCGGGGAGCTGTTTTTT. Encoded protein: CASSGTSENTGELFF. The V call is TRBV9, the J call TRBJ2-2; 9 bases map to TRBD2. The CDR3 consists of 15 residues. Germline assignment: CDR1 SGDLS and CDR2 YYNGEE. V was pared by 3 bases and J by 1 base, with 1 base of the junction left unmatched.

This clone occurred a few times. CDR3 amino acids: CASRTITGSTDTQYF. The CDR3 nucleotides read TGTGCCAGCAGGACGATCACGGGGAGCACAGATACGCAGTATTTT. This chain links TRBV27 with TRBJ2-3; tentatively, D is TRBD2 (5 bases). CDR1 is MNHEY and CDR2 is SMNVEV in the germline V gene (reference sequence). V lost 6 bases and J 0 bases, leaving 13 bases between the germline ends. The CDR3 runs 15 residues.

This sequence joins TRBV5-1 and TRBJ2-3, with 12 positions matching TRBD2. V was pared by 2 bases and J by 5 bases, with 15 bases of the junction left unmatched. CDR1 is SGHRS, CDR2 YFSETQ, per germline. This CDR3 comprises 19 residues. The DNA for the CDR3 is TGCGCCAGCAGCTTCCCCGCGACCCTAGCGGGAGGGAGTCAAGATACGCAGTATTTT. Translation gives CASSFPATLAGGSQDTQYF. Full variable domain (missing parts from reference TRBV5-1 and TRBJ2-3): KAGVTQTPRYLIKTRGQQVTLSCSPISGHRSVSWYQQTPGQGLQFLFEYFSETQRNKGNFPGRFSGRQFSNSRSEMNVSTLELGDSALYLCASSFPATLAGGSQDTQYFGPGTRLTVL.

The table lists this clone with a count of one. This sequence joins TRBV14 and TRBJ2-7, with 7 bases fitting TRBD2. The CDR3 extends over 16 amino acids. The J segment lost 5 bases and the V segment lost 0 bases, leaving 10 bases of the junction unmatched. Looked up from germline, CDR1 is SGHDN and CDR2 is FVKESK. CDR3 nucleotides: TGTGCCAGCAGCCAAGATCTGCCGGCGGGAGTCGACGAGCAGTACTTC. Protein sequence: CASSQDLPAGVDEQYF.

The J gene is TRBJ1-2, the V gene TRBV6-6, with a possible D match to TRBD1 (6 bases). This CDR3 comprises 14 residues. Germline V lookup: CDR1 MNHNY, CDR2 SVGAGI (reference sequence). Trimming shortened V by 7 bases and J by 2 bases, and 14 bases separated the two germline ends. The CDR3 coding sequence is TGTGCCAGCAACCCCGGACAGAAAAACTATGGCTACACCTTC. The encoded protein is CASNPGQKNYGYTF.

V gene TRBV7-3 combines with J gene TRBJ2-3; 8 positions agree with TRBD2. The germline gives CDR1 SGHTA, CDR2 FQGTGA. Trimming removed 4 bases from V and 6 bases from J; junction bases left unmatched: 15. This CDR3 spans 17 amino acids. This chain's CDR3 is CASSSTPGTRAGDTQYF. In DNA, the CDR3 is TGTGCCAGCAGCTCCACCCCCGGGACTAGGGCAGGGGATACGCAGTATTTT.

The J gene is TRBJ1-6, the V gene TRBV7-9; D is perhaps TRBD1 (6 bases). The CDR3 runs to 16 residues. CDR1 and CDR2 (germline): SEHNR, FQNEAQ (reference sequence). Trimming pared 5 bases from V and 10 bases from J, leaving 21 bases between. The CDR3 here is CASSPGYREFQSPLHF. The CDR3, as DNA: TGTGCCAGCAGCCCTGGATACAGGGAGTTCCAATCACCCCTCCACTTT.

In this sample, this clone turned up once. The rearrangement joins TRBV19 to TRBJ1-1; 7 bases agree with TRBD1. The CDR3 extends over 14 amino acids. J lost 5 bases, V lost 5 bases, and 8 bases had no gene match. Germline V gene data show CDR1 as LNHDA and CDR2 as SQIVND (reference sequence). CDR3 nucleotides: TGTGCCAGTAGTCGACGGACAGGCTATACTGAAGCTTTCTTT. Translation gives CASSRRTGYTEAFF.